Presented here are 12 T cell receptor beta chains from one specimen sequenced in a study of response to subunit inactivated influenza vaccine. From the RT-PCR reads, TCRdb called clonotypes with MiXCR, one entry per CDR3 protein. The data show 650,000 to 800,000 distinct CDR3 sequences, about a fifth seen once. The material sequenced was PBMCs from blood, taken more than 4 days after vaccination. The receptors derive from a man aged 50 to 60 who received an inactivated influenza vaccine.

This clonotype was detected once. The chain uses TRBV20-1 and TRBJ2-1; D is unresolved. From germline, CDR1 is DFQATT and CDR2 SNEGSKA (reference sequence). V shed 0 bases and J shed 5 bases, with 11 bases lying between them. The CDR3 spans 14 residues. CDR3 bases: TGCAGTGCTAGAGATGAACAGTCAAACAATGAGCAGTTCTTC. It translates to CSARDEQSNNEQFF.

This clonotype appeared many times. J is TRBJ2-7 and V is TRBV6-2 or TRBV6-3; 8 bases line up with TRBD1. V lost 7 bases, J lost 6 bases, and 8 bases stayed unmatched. This CDR3 comprises 13 residues. Germline V CDR1 and CDR2: MNHEY, SVGEGT. Written as DNA, the CDR3 is TGTGCCAGCAAGCGGACAGGGCCACTCGAGCAGTACTTC. This codes for CASKRTGPLEQYF.

The chain combines TRBV12-3 or TRBV12-4 with TRBJ2-7, with a weak D call TRBD2 (5 bases). CDR3 length: 12 residues. V shed 5 bases and J shed 7 bases, with 12 bases lying between them. The CDR3: CASSQLGDEQYF. CDR3 in DNA: TGTGCCAGCAGTCAGCTGGGAGATGAGCAGTACTTC.

This clonotype was counted between two and nine times. The genes are TRBV13 and TRBJ1-1; D is undetermined. From germline, CDR1 is PRHDT and CDR2 FYEKMQ (reference sequence). The CDR3 spans 13 residues. V lost 5 bases, J lost 4 bases, and 11 bases lay in between. CDR3 in DNA: TGTGCCAGCAGCCCAGCCCGTAGCACTGAAGCTTTCTTT. It specifies CASSPARSTEAFF. Full variable domain (remainder filled in from reference TRBV13 and TRBJ1-1): AAGVIQSPRHLIKEKRETATLKCYPIPRHDTVYWYQQGPGQDPQFLISFYEKMQSDKGSIPDRFSAQQFSDYHSELNMSSLELGDSALYFCASSPARSTEAFFGQGTRLTVV.

A few counts support this clonotype. The chain is built from TRBV5-1 and TRBJ1-5; no definite D call. The V and J ends lost 0 bases and 4 bases respectively, with 5 bases between them. The germline V gene has CDR1 SGHRS and CDR2 YFSETQ. The CDR3 spans 13 residues. The CDR3 coding sequence is TGCGCCAGCAGCTTGGCCGAAAATCAGCCCCAGCATTTT. Residues: CASSLAENQPQHF.

This clonotype was seen only a few times. The chain joins TRBV20-1 to TRBJ2-1; 9 bases line up with TRBD1. The CDR3 spans 16 residues. Trimming removed 0 bases from V and 4 bases from J; junction bases left unmatched: 7. The germline V gene has CDR1 DFQATT and CDR2 SNEGSKA (reference sequence). CDR3 DNA sequence: TGCAGTGCTAGAGATAGGGGACAGGGACTTTACAATGAGCAGTTCTTC. This codes for CSARDRGQGLYNEQFF.

The chain uses TRBV20-1 and TRBJ2-5, with 10 nucleotides matching TRBD2. Trimming at V came to 7 bases and at J to 1 base, leaving 6 bases not matched to a gene. CDR3 length: 14 residues. Germline-derived CDR1 and CDR2 are DFQATT and SNEGSKA (reference sequence). The CDR3 region is CSVPSGGLQETQYF. CDR3 bases: TGCAGTGTTCCTAGCGGGGGCCTCCAAGAGACCCAGTACTTC.

CDR3: CASSFRATPAPYEQYF. The CDR3 DNA reads TGCGCCAGCAGCTTCCGGGCCACCCCGGCTCCCTACGAGCAGTACTTC. The rearrangement joins TRBV5-1 to TRBJ2-7; D unresolved. Germline V lookup: CDR1 SGHRS, CDR2 YFSETQ. CDR3 length: 16 amino acids. Trimming took off 2 bases at V and 2 bases at J, with 17 bases between the two ends.

The chain has TRBV7-2 and TRBJ2-5, with 11 nucleotides matching TRBD1. V lost 5 bases, J lost 1 base, and 3 bases stayed unmatched. Germline CDR1 SGHTA, CDR2 FQGNSA. The length of the CDR3 is 15 residues. The CDR3 DNA is TGTGCCAGCAGCAAAGGGACAGGGGGCCAAGAGACCCAGTACTTC. Its protein product is CASSKGTGGQETQYF.

This clonotype occurred many times. The chain combines TRBV27 with TRBJ2-3; possible D gene TRBD2, 6 bases. The CDR3 consists of 13 residues. CDR1 is MNHEY and CDR2 is SMNVEV in the germline V gene (reference sequence). V was pared by 10 bases and J by 5 bases, with 16 bases between. CDR3: CATGGTSEDTQYF. The CDR3 DNA sequence: TGTGCCACCGGTGGGACTTCAGAAGATACGCAGTATTTT.

This clonotype was counted only a few times. The chain combines TRBV20-1 with TRBJ2-1; 10 positions agree with TRBD2. The CDR3 consists of 18 residues. Germline CDR1 is DFQATT and CDR2 is SNEGSKA (reference sequence). The J segment lost 5 bases and the V segment lost 3 bases, leaving 16 bases of the junction unmatched. DNA of the CDR3: TGCAGTGCTAGTCGGAGCGGGAGGGCCGGATTGCAGGACAATGAGCAGTTCTTC. Its protein product is CSASRSGRAGLQDNEQFF.

Remarks on this clonotype: One junction end disagrees with the germline gene, perhaps due to a read error. The V and J genes are TRBV7-2 and TRBJ2-3; perhaps D is TRBD1 or TRBD2 (6 bases each). Germline CDR1 reads SGHTA; CDR2 reads FQGNSA. The length of the CDR3 is 15 residues. The CDR3 reads CASSLSGGRADTQYF. CDR3 in DNA: TGTGCCAGCAGCTTAAGTGGGGGGCGGGCAGACACGCAGTATTTT.